A single sample is the source of the 26 T cell receptor beta chains below, sequenced in a study of regulatory T cells in long-lasting Graves disease. Time point reported: persistent/refractory GD, antithyroid drugs over 5 years with positive TRAb. The authors made the TCR library using RNA they extracted from PBMCs. Construction of TCR beta libraries relied on iRepertoire HTBI primers and on Arm-PCR targeting CDR3 regions. TCRdb re-analysed the multiplex PCR reads in MiXCR, keeping a single row per CDR3 protein. The sample consists of 300,000 to 350,000 distinct CDR3 sequences, about 20% of them appearing once. This specimen was peripheral blood mononuclear cells (PBMCs), taken when the disease was refractory, from a patient treated with antithyroid drugs. The receptors come from a female donor with Graves disease.

This clonotype was picked up many times. The CDR3 loop is CASSPLEFTEAFF. Here the CDR3 DNA reads TGTGCCAGCAGTCCGCTAGAGTTCACTGAAGCTTTCTTT. The chain combines TRBV6-1 with TRBJ1-1; no clear D gene. There are 13 residues in the CDR3. Between the trimmed V and J ends, which lost 5 bases and 4 bases, there was a span of 11 bases. The germline V gene encodes CDR1 MNHNS and CDR2 SASEGT.

The chain employs TRBV25-1 and TRBJ2-7; 12 bases align to TRBD2. With V trimmed by 7 bases and J by 5 bases, 15 bases remained unmatched. Germline V gives CDR1 MGHDK, CDR2 SYGVNS. This CDR3 is built from 17 residues. In DNA form, the CDR3 reads TGTGCCAGCACCCAGAAGATTCTAGCGGGAGGGTGGCACGAGCAGTACTTC. Its protein product is CASTQKILAGGWHEQYF.

This clonotype was picked up a small number of times. The genes are TRBV18 and TRBJ1-1; D ambiguous. V was shortened by 0 bases and J by 3 bases, with 11 bases between the two germline ends. The CDR3 spans 15 residues. Germline V gene sequence: CDR1 KGHSH, CDR2 LQKENI. The CDR3 DNA sequence: TGTGCCAGCTCACCACCCTCTAACAAGTACACTGAAGCTTTCTTT. It specifies CASSPPSNKYTEAFF.

In its sample, this clonotype was seen a few times. The rearrangement links TRBV20-1 to TRBJ1-4; no clear D gene. The CDR3 totals 12 residues. CDR1 and CDR2 (germline): DFQATT, SNEGSKA (reference sequence). V lost 3 bases and J lost 8, with 10 bases in between. The CDR3 nucleotides read TGCAGTGCTAGGAACAGAGAAGAAAAACTGTTTTTT. It yields the protein CSARNREEKLFF.

This clonotype has at least ten counts. J is TRBJ2-7 and V is TRBV2; D gene unclear. Deletions cut 6 bases from V and 5 bases from J, with 17 bases between. CDR3 length equals 14 residues. Germline-derived CDR1 and CDR2 are SNHLY and FYNNEI. The CDR3 DNA follows: TGTGCCAGCAGCTGGGCCTCACGTGAGGACGAGCAGTACTTC. Its protein is CASSWASREDEQYF.

This clonotype was recorded many times. The rearrangement links TRBV28 to TRBJ1-2; D remains ambiguous. CDR3 size: 12 residues. V lost 4 bases, J lost 4 bases, and 7 bases lay in between. Germline-derived CDR1 and CDR2 are MDHEN and SYDVKM. The CDR3 DNA reads TGTGCCAGCAGTTCCAGGTCCTATGGCTACACCTTC. This translates into CASSSRSYGYTF.

This clonotype was recorded many times. This chain links TRBV2 with TRBJ2-7; no clear D. V was cut by 6 bases and J by 2 bases, with 14 bases left in between. CDR1 is SNHLY, CDR2 FYNNEI, per germline. This CDR3 region has 14 residues. CDR3 nucleotide sequence: TGTGCCAGCAGAATCGATCCGGAGACCTACGAGCAGTACTTC. It yields the protein CASRIDPETYEQYF.

This clonotype was seen repeatedly, ten times or more. J is TRBJ2-5 and V is TRBV7-2; 8 bases line up with TRBD2. This CDR3 has 14 residues. The germline V gene encodes CDR1 SGHTA and CDR2 FQGNSA. Trimming took 3 bases from V and 7 from J; bases not matched to a gene: 7. The CDR3 coding sequence is TGTGCCAGCAGCTTTAGCGGGGAGACCGCGACCCAGTACTTC. It specifies CASSFSGETATQYF. The variable domain in full, with the rest retrieved from reference TRBV7-2 and TRBJ2-5, is GAGVSQSPSNKVTEKGKDVELRCDPISGHTALYWYRQSLGQGLEFLIYFQGNSAPDKSGLPSDRFSAERTGGSVSTLTIQRTQQEDSAVYLCASSFSGETATQYFGPGTRLLVL.

On this clonotype: A read error may explain this, as a much larger clone is one base away. For the CDR3, the DNA is TGTGCCAGCAAGGGGGTAGACGAGACCCCGTACTTC. Translating it yields CASKGVDETPYF. This chain connects TRBV27 to TRBJ2-5, with D perhaps matching TRBD1 (6 bases). The germline gives CDR1 MNHEY, CDR2 SMNVEV (reference sequence). The CDR3 loop spans 12 amino acids.

This clonotype was seen ten or more times. The genes are TRBV28 and TRBJ1-5, with 8 bases identical to TRBD1. CDR3 length equals 13 residues. V shed 6 bases and J 4 bases; nucleotides not matched to a gene: 2. Germline V CDR1 and CDR2: MDHEN, SYDVKM. In DNA form, the CDR3 reads TGTGCCAGCAGGGGGGACAGGAATCAGCCCCAGCATTTT. Translated: CASRGDRNQPQHF.

This clonotype was observed at least ten times. This chain links TRBV28 with TRBJ1-6; the match to TRBD1 covers 7 bases. The V gene end was trimmed by 5 bases and the J gene end by 8 bases; junction bases not matched to a gene: 12. Germline CDR1 reads MDHEN; CDR2 reads SYDVKM. The CDR3 is 16 residues long. For the CDR3, the DNA is TGTGCCAGCAGTCCCACAGGGGCCATGTCGGATTCACCCCTCCACTTT. Its translation: CASSPTGAMSDSPLHF.

This clonotype was seen more than once but under ten times. The rearrangement uses TRBV3-1 and TRBJ2-5, with 11 bases fitting TRBD2. Germline trimming cut 1 base from V and 1 base from J; bases unmatched to any gene: 2. The CDR3 is 16 amino acids. Germline V gives CDR1 LGHDT, CDR2 YNNKEL (reference sequence). The CDR3 DNA reads as TGTGCCAGCAGCCAAGGAGGACTAGCGGGCCAAGAGACCCAGTACTTC. This translates into CASSQGGLAGQETQYF.

The chain couples TRBV20-1 to TRBJ2-2; no reliable D call. Trimming took off 0 bases at V and 7 bases at J, with 6 bases between the two ends. Germline CDR1 is DFQATT and CDR2 is SNEGSKA (reference sequence). The length of the CDR3 is 12 residues. The CDR3 sequence is CSARDPNGELFF. DNA for the CDR3: TGCAGTGCTAGAGATCCTAACGGGGAGCTGTTTTTT.

This clonotype appeared many times. V gene TRBV12-3 or TRBV12-4 combines with J gene TRBJ2-7; D is unclear. V was trimmed by 2 bases and J by 2 bases, leaving 7 bases between them. The CDR3 loop spans 13 amino acids. CDR3 loop: CASSLTSTYEQYF. Written as DNA, the CDR3 is TGTGCCAGCAGTTTAACATCGACCTACGAGCAGTACTTC.

The chain uses TRBV2 and TRBJ1-6, with 9 bases lining up with TRBD1. CDR1 SNHLY and CDR2 FYNNEI come from the germline V gene. V trimming: 6 bases; J trimming: 10 bases; junction bases outside the gene matches: 10. This CDR3 has 15 residues. In DNA, the CDR3 is TGTGCCAGCAGCGATCGAACAGGGGGCTGGTCACCCCTCCACTTT. This encodes CASSDRTGGWSPLHF.

This clonotype was found many times. Here the CDR3 reads CSVEGRSEVTEAFF. As DNA, the CDR3 is TGCAGCGTTGAGGGCAGGAGTGAAGTCACTGAAGCTTTCTTT. J is TRBJ1-1 and V is TRBV29-1; D gene unclear. With 3 bases removed from V and 4 bases from J, the gap between germline ends came to 15 bases. The germline V gene has CDR1 SQVTM and CDR2 ANQGSEA. The CDR3 runs 14 residues. The full variable domain, rest sourced from reference TRBV29-1 and TRBJ1-1, is SAVISQKPSRDICQRGTSLTIQCQVDSQVTMMFWYRQQPGQSLTLIATANQGSEATYESGFVIDKFPISRPNLTFSTLTVSNMSPEDSSIYLCSVEGRSEVTEAFFGQGTRLTVV.

This clonotype was seen a few times. This chain joins TRBV28 and TRBJ2-3; TRBD1 matches 7 bases. This CDR3 has 14 amino acids. Trimming at V came to 4 bases and at J to 0 bases, leaving 1 base not matched to a gene. Germline lookup yields CDR1 MDHEN and CDR2 SYDVKM. The CDR3 here is CASSSQGSTDTQYF. The CDR3 coding sequence is TGTGCCAGCAGTTCACAGGGGAGCACAGATACGCAGTATTTT.

This clonotype came up a few times. The gene calls are TRBV29-1 and TRBJ2-2, with D possibly TRBD2 on 7 matching bases. Germline assignment: CDR1 SQVTM and CDR2 ANQGSEA. The CDR3 contains 13 residues. V lost 6 bases and J lost 4, with 12 bases in between. The CDR3 here is CSVWGGLTGELFF. CDR3 DNA: TGCAGCGTGTGGGGGGGCCTCACCGGGGAGCTGTTTTTT.

This clonotype was counted ten times or more. The chain recombines TRBV6-5 with TRBJ2-7, with 8 bases lining up with TRBD1. Germline V gene lookup returns CDR1 MNHEY and CDR2 SVGAGI. This CDR3 spans 18 amino acids. Trimming removed 2 bases from V and 3 bases from J; junction bases left unmatched: 15. This chain's CDR3 is CASSYGRYETGAFYEQYF. CDR3 DNA: TGTGCCAGCAGTTACGGGCGCTATGAGACAGGGGCCTTCTACGAGCAGTACTTC.

This chain connects TRBV4-1 to TRBJ2-7; the match to TRBD2 covers 7 bases. The CDR3 contains 15 residues. Germline V CDR1 and CDR2: MGHRA, YSYEKL. The V gene end was trimmed by 1 base and the J gene end by 2 bases; junction bases not matched to a gene: 5. The CDR3 is CASSQGAGSAYEQYF. CDR3 DNA: TGCGCCAGCAGCCAAGGAGCGGGAAGCGCCTACGAGCAGTACTTC.

This clonotype was seen a handful of times. The chain carries TRBV19 and TRBJ1-1; the D is unclear. Germline CDR1 and CDR2: LNHDA and SQIVND (reference sequence). This CDR3 region has 13 residues. Trimming pared 3 bases from V and 0 bases from J, leaving 5 bases between. CDR3 bases: TGTGCCAGTAGTATGCGAGTGAACACTGAAGCTTTCTTT. Translated, it gives CASSMRVNTEAFF.

The chain couples TRBV10-3 to TRBJ1-1; D might be TRBD1 (6 bases). Germline values: CDR1 ENHRY, CDR2 SYGVKD. Trimming pared 7 bases from V and 1 base from J, leaving 19 bases between. This CDR3 region has 16 residues. The CDR3 DNA reads TGTGCCATCACCGCGACAGGTCCGTTGAGGAACACTGAAGCTTTCTTT. Translation: CAITATGPLRNTEAFF.

This clonotype was detected many times. The chain couples TRBV28 to TRBJ1-5; weak D call: TRBD1 (6 bases). V was pared by 7 bases and J by 9 bases, with 19 bases between. CDR1 MDHEN and CDR2 SYDVKM come from the germline V gene. This CDR3 comprises 14 residues. The CDR3 loop reads CASIPGGDNPPQHF. CDR3 DNA: TGTGCCAGCATACCCGGGGGCGATAACCCGCCCCAGCATTTT.

The CDR3 reads CASSLSQKTQYF. The CDR3 DNA reads as TGTGCCAGCAGTTTGTCCCAGAAAACGCAGTATTTT. This chain joins TRBV12-3 or TRBV12-4 and TRBJ2-3; D not resolved. V was cut by 3 bases and J by 9 bases, with 10 bases left in between. This CDR3 is built from 12 residues.

This clonotype was counted ten times or more. The chain couples TRBV6-5 to TRBJ1-1, with no clear D. CDR1 and CDR2 from the germline V gene are MNHEY and SVGAGI. This CDR3 has 13 residues. Deletions cut 4 bases from V and 1 base from J, with 7 bases between. DNA of the CDR3: TGTGCCAGCAGTTCCCCAGCGAACACTGAAGCTTTCTTT. This encodes CASSSPANTEAFF.

This clonotype was picked up a small number of times. This chain links TRBV4-1 with TRBJ2-7; D gene unclear. Germline V lookup: CDR1 MGHRA, CDR2 YSYEKL. The CDR3 covers 18 residues. V gave up 4 bases and J gave up 3 bases, with 25 bases separating them. The CDR3 DNA sequence: TGCGCCAGCAGCCTATCACTCGGCCGAGCAGGCGGTCTCTACGAGCAGTACTTC. Translating gives CASSLSLGRAGGLYEQYF.